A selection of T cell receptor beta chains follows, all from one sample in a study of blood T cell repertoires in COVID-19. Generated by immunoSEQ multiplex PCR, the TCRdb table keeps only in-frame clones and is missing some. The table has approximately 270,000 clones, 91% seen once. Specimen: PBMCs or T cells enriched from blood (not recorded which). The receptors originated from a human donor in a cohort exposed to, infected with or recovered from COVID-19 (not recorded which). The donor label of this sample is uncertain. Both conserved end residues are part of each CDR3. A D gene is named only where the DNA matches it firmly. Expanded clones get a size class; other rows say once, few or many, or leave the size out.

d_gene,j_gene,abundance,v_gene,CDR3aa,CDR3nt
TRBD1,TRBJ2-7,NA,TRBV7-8,CASSSRGTYEQYF,TGTGCCAGCAGCAGCAGGGGGACCTACGAGCAGTACTTC
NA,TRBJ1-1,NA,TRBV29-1,CSAGHPNTEAFF,TGCAGCGCCGGACATCCAAACACTGAAGCTTTCTTT
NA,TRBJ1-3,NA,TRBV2,CASSLQGHSGNTIYF,TGTGCCAGCAGTCTCCAGGGACACTCTGGAAACACCATATATTTT
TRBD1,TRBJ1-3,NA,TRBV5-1,CASSPGTAALRNTIYF,TGCGCCAGCAGCCCTGGGACAGCGGCTCTGAGGAACACCATATATTTT
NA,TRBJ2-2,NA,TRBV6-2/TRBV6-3,CASSPDPGVGGIRGELFF,TGTGCCAGCAGCCCTGACCCCGGTGTTGGAGGAATTAGGGGGGAGCTGTTTTTT
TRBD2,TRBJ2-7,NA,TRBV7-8,CASSLVGLGLGSHEQYF,TGTGCCAGCAGCTTAGTAGGGCTGGGACTAGGGAGCCACGAGCAGTACTTC
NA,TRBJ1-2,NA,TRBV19,CASSNGGVRGYTF,TGTGCCAGTAGCAACGGAGGGGTGCGCGGCTACACCTTC
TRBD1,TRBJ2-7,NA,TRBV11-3,CASSVSFGPHRTGDSYEQYF,TGTGCCAGCAGCGTATCTTTTGGGCCCCATAGGACAGGGGACTCCTACGAGCAGTACTTC
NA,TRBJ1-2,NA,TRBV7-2,CASSLADGTPYGYTF,TGTGCCAGCAGCTTGGCCGACGGGACACCTTATGGCTACACCTTC
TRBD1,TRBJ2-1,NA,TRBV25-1,CASSVDRVAYNEQFF,TGTGCCAGCAGTGTGGACAGGGTCGCCTACAATGAGCAGTTCTTC
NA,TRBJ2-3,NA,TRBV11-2,CASSSRLTDTQYF,TGTGCCAGCAGCTCAAGACTGACAGATACGCAGTATTTT
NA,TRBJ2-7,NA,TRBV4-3,CASSQAQQPLGEQYF,TGCGCCAGCAGCCAAGCCCAACAGCCCCTTGGCGAGCAGTACTTC
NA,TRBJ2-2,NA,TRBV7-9,CASSLGIADTGELFF,TGTGCCAGCAGCTTAGGTATAGCCGACACCGGGGAGCTGTTTTTT
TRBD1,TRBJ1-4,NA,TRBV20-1,CSASPGQGAGGNEKLFF,TGCAGTGCTAGTCCGGGACAGGGGGCAGGGGGTAATGAAAAACTGTTTTTT
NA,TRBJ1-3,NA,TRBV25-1,CASSSAGVSTYGNTIYF,TGTGCCAGCAGTTCGGCGGGGGTATCTACGTACGGAAACACCATATATTTT
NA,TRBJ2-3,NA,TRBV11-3,CASSTRADTQYF,TGTGCCAGCAGCACCCGGGCAGATACGCAGTATTTT
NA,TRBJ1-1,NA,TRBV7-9,CASSLQGNTEAFF,TGTGCCAGCAGCTTACAGGGGAACACTGAAGCTTTCTTT
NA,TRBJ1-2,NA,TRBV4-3,CASSSDRGTLYGYTF,TGCGCCAGCAGCTCGGACCGGGGGACTTTATATGGCTACACCTTC
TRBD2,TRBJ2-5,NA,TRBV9,CASSVSGGVGETQYF,TGTGCCAGCAGCGTATCGGGAGGGGTGGGCGAGACCCAGTACTTC
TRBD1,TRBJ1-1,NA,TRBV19,CASSLWTGEAFF,TGTGCCAGTAGTCTATGGACAGGTGAAGCTTTCTTT
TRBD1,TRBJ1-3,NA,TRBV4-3,CASSQDRDSASGNTIYF,TGCGCCAGCAGCCAAGATAGGGACAGCGCCTCTGGAAACACCATATATTTT
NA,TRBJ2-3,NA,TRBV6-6,CASKWKRDPTDTQYF,TGTGCCAGCAAATGGAAGAGGGATCCCACAGATACGCAGTATTTT
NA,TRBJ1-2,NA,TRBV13,CASSGPGGLGYGYTF,TGTGCCAGCAGCGGACCTGGGGGGTTGGGCTATGGCTACACCTTC
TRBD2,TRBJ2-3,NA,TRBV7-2,CASRLAGGPDTQYF,TGTGCCAGCAGGTTAGCGGGGGGGCCAGATACGCAGTATTTT
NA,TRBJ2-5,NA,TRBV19,CASSEQVVGETQYF,TGTGCCAGTAGCGAACAGGTAGTAGGAGAGACCCAGTACTTC
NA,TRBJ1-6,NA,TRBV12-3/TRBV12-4,CASSTGPGALHF,TGTGCCAGCAGCACAGGACCTGGGGCCCTCCACTTT
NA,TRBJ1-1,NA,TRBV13,CASSSFGQMNTEAFF,TGTGCCAGCAGTTCTTTCGGACAGATGAACACTGAAGCTTTCTTT
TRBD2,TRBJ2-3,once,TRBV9,CASSARTSGGRDTQYF,TGTGCCAGCAGCGCGCGGACTAGCGGGGGCCGCGATACGCAGTATTTT
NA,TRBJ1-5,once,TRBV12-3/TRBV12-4,CASSLVDQPQHF,TGTGCCAGCAGTCTCGTTGATCAGCCCCAGCATTTT
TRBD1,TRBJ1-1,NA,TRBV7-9,CASSRADRGSSEAFF,TGTGCCAGCAGCCGAGCCGACAGGGGATCGTCTGAAGCTTTCTTT
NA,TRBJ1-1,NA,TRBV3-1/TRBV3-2,CASSRRAGATNTEAFF,TGTGCCAGCAGCCGGCGGGCAGGCGCAACGAACACTGAAGCTTTCTTT
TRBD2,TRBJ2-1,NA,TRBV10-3,CASAPPGGGAGEQFF,TGTGCCTCTGCCCCGCCCGGCGGGGGGGCCGGTGAGCAGTTCTTC
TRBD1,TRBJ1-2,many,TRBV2,CASSGESGGPLGYTF,TGTGCCAGCAGTGGGGAATCAGGGGGCCCTTTGGGCTACACCTTC